The next 31 T cell receptor beta chains were all read from a single sample in a study of blood T cell repertoires in COVID-19. Measured with immunoSEQ multiplex PCR; TCRdb has only the in-frame clones, and not every one. The profile shows tens of thousands of clones, approximately 82% of them singletons. The specimen was peripheral blood. The receptor source for this set is a human donor in a cohort sampled during active COVID-19.

In this sample, this clone turned up once. The V gene is TRBV7-2, the J gene TRBJ1-2, with 7 bases lining up with TRBD1. From germline, CDR1 is SGHTA and CDR2 FQGNSA. This CDR3 is 15 amino acids long. Trimming took 5 bases from V and 7 from J; bases not matched to a gene: 13. CDR3 sequence (DNA): TGTGCCAGCAGCCAAGGCCAAGCAGGGGGGCGTGGCTACACCTTC. Its translation is CASSQGQAGGRGYTF.

This clone was observed once. This chain uses TRBV19 with TRBJ2-3; maybe TRBD2 (6 bases). Germline values: CDR1 LNHDA, CDR2 SQIVND (reference sequence). There are 16 residues in the CDR3. Trimming pared 4 bases from V and 0 bases from J, leaving 14 bases between. CDR3 residues: CASSSGNSGSTDTQYF. CDR3 bases: TGTGCCAGTAGTAGCGGGAATAGCGGAAGCACAGATACGCAGTATTTT.

This sequence joins TRBV7-3 and TRBJ2-1; 7 bases line up with TRBD2. Trimming at V came to 6 bases and at J to 4 bases, leaving 6 bases not matched to a gene. Germline CDR1 reads SGHTA; CDR2 reads FQGTGA. The CDR3 spans 14 residues. CDR3 nucleotide sequence: TGTGCCAGCAGTCCTAGCGGAGATTACAATGAGCAGTTCTTC. This sequence encodes CASSPSGDYNEQFF.

The rearrangement uses TRBV4-3 and TRBJ2-7; 10 nucleotides align to TRBD1. The CDR3 loop spans 15 amino acids. The germline gives CDR1 LGHNA, CDR2 YSLEER. The J segment lost 4 bases and the V segment lost 0 bases, leaving 3 bases of the junction unmatched. CDR3 sequence reads: CASSQDPGQGYEQYF. As DNA, the CDR3 is TGCGCCAGCAGCCAAGATCCGGGACAGGGGTACGAGCAGTACTTC.

The chain joins TRBV5-1 to TRBJ2-2; no clear D gene. Trimming removed 1 base from V and 2 bases from J, with 9 bases in between. The CDR3 has 15 residues. Germline lookup yields CDR1 SGHRS and CDR2 YFSETQ. The chain's CDR3 is CASSLFGTNTGELFF. The CDR3 DNA sequence: TGCGCCAGCAGCTTGTTTGGCACCAACACCGGGGAGCTGTTTTTT.

The chain combines TRBV5-1 with TRBJ1-1; D possibly corresponds to TRBD1 (5 bases). V lost 0 bases, J lost 4 bases, and 13 bases lay in between. This CDR3 is built from 15 residues. Germline V lookup: CDR1 SGHRS, CDR2 YFSETQ. In nucleotides, the CDR3 is TGCGCCAGCAGCTTGGTCCCAGGGAGGGGCACTGAAGCTTTCTTT. The encoded protein is CASSLVPGRGTEAFF.

A few counts support this clone. The rearrangement uses TRBV30 and TRBJ2-2, with a possible D match to TRBD1 (6 bases). Germline-derived CDR1 and CDR2 are GTSNPN and SVGIG (reference sequence). This CDR3 has 14 residues. V lost 5 bases and J lost 0, with 10 bases in between. The CDR3 reads CAWSDRSNTGELFF. For the CDR3, the DNA is TGTGCCTGGTCGGACAGATCGAACACCGGGGAGCTGTTTTTT. The full variable domain, with the rest looked up from reference TRBV30 and TRBJ2-2, is SQTIHQWPATLVQPVGSPLSLECTVEGTSNPNLYWYRQAAGRGLQLLFYSVGIGQISSEVPQNLSASRPQDRQFILSSKKLLLSDSGFYLCAWSDRSNTGELFFGEGSRLTVL.

V is TRBV7-8 and J is TRBJ1-5; D unclear. There are 16 residues in the CDR3. V gave up 5 bases and J gave up 2 bases, with 16 bases separating them. Germline V gives CDR1 SGHVS, CDR2 FQNEAQ. This CDR3 reads CASSPDPGGGNQPQHF. In DNA form, the CDR3 reads TGTGCCAGCAGCCCAGATCCAGGAGGTGGCAATCAGCCCCAGCATTTT.

The chain recombines TRBV7-9 with TRBJ1-3; a weak D match, TRBD1 (6 bases). The CDR3 consists of 14 residues. CDR1 is SEHNR and CDR2 is FQNEAQ in the germline V gene (reference sequence). V lost 8 bases and J 2 bases, leaving 13 bases between the germline ends. The CDR3 DNA follows: TGTGCCAGCGACAGCGGGGGGCCTGGAAACACCATATATTTT. Amino acids: CASDSGGPGNTIYF.

The chain uses TRBV6-1 and TRBJ2-3; D is ambiguous. The germline CDR1 and CDR2 sequences are MNHNS and SASEGT. This CDR3 has 13 residues. V was cut by 2 bases and J by 4 bases, with 7 bases left in between. CDR3 sequence (DNA): TGTGCCAGCAGTGAATCATCCCCAGATACGCAGTATTTT. It encodes CASSESSPDTQYF.

The V gene is TRBV6-2 or TRBV6-3, the J gene TRBJ2-7, with D unclear. The CDR3 is made up of 11 amino acids. Germline CDR1 and CDR2: MNHEY and SVGEGT. The V and J ends lost 4 bases and 4 bases respectively, with 5 bases between them. CDR3: CASSSQYEQYF. The CDR3 region has the DNA TGTGCCAGCAGTTCCCAATACGAGCAGTACTTC.

The chain recombines TRBV19 with TRBJ1-1, with D possibly matching TRBD1 (5 bases). V was pared by 3 bases and J by 4 bases, with 15 bases between. This CDR3 is 15 amino acids long. Germline CDR1 reads LNHDA; CDR2 reads SQIVND (reference sequence). The CDR3 here is CASSISVAGVTEAFF. CDR3 DNA: TGTGCCAGTAGTATTTCGGTGGCGGGGGTCACTGAAGCTTTCTTT.

This clone was recorded a few times. This chain joins TRBV7-2 and TRBJ1-5; D is possibly TRBD1 (5 bases). In germline, CDR1 is SGHTA, CDR2 FQGNSA. The V gene lost 4 bases and the J gene lost 2 bases, with 9 bases spanning the gap. CDR3 length: 14 amino acids. The CDR3 loop is CASSWGRGNQPQHF. DNA of the CDR3: TGTGCCAGCAGCTGGGGCAGGGGCAATCAGCCCCAGCATTTT.

The V gene is TRBV27, the J gene TRBJ1-1; D is possibly TRBD1 (5 bases). The CDR3 covers 14 residues. In germline, CDR1 is MNHEY, CDR2 SMNVEV (reference sequence). The V gene lost 6 bases and the J gene lost 5 bases, with 16 bases spanning the gap. In nucleotides, the CDR3 is TGTGCCAGCAGCCCCGAGGTAAAGGGGACTGAAGCTTTCTTT. This encodes CASSPEVKGTEAFF.

V is TRBV7-2 and J is TRBJ1-5, with D hard to call. V lost 5 bases to trimming and J lost 3 bases, with 5 bases between them. From germline, CDR1 is SGHTA and CDR2 FQGNSA. The CDR3 totals 12 residues. CDR3 region: CASSPSNQPQHF. CDR3 DNA: TGTGCCAGCAGCCCCTCCAATCAGCCCCAGCATTTT.

This clone showed up just a few times. The chain employs TRBV19 and TRBJ1-2; 9 bases are a match to TRBD1. CDR3 length: 13 residues. Germline V gene sequence: CDR1 LNHDA, CDR2 SQIVND (reference sequence). The V and J ends lost 6 bases and 6 bases, in that order; junction bases with no gene match: 5. CDR3 sequence: CASRGQGWDGYTF. The CDR3 DNA follows: TGTGCCAGTAGGGGACAGGGTTGGGATGGCTACACCTTC.

The V gene is TRBV6-2 or TRBV6-3, the J gene TRBJ1-2; D unclear. Trimming cost V 5 bases and J 0 bases, with 16 bases left between them. Germline-derived CDR1 and CDR2 are MNHEY and SVGEGT. The CDR3 loop spans 16 amino acids. DNA for the CDR3: TGTGCCAGCAGTGTCGCGGAGGCAAATTCTAACTATGGCTACACCTTC. Translating it yields CASSVAEANSNYGYTF.

The count of this clone is one. The V gene is TRBV4-1, the J gene TRBJ2-3, with TRBD1 matching over 9 bases. CDR1 and CDR2 from the germline V gene are MGHRA and YSYEKL. Losses at the gene ends were 4 bases for V and 3 bases for J; bases not matched to a gene: 8. The CDR3 totals 16 residues. DNA of the CDR3: TGCGCCAGCAGCCGGCAACCCGGGACAGGGACAGATACGCAGTATTTT. It translates to CASSRQPGTGTDTQYF.

The sample holds one count of this clone. This chain joins TRBV5-5 and TRBJ1-1, with D possibly TRBD1 on 6 matching bases. This CDR3 contains 13 residues. Germline V gene data show CDR1 as SGHKS and CDR2 as YYEKEE (reference sequence). With 0 bases removed from V and 3 bases from J, the gap between germline ends came to 6 bases. CDR3 bases: TGTGCCAGCAGCTTGGACAGGGACACTGAAGCTTTCTTT. The encoded protein is CASSLDRDTEAFF.

The CDR3 nucleotides read TGTGCCATCAGTGAGTCGATTACAGTGGACTATGGCTACACCTTC. It codes for CAISESITVDYGYTF. The chain is built from TRBV10-3 and TRBJ1-2; D not resolved. CDR1 is ENHRY, CDR2 SYGVKD, per germline. The V and J ends lost 0 bases and 3 bases respectively, with 11 bases between them. The CDR3 spans 15 residues.

The rearrangement uses TRBV6-6 and TRBJ1-1; no firm D call. CDR3 length: 14 amino acids. The germline gives CDR1 MNHNY, CDR2 SVGAGI (reference sequence). V dropped 7 bases and J dropped 1 base, with 13 bases sitting between them. CDR3 in amino acids: CASTLTEKNTEAFF. DNA of the CDR3: TGTGCCAGCACCCTAACAGAGAAGAACACTGAAGCTTTCTTT.

The rearrangement joins TRBV19 to TRBJ2-7, with TRBD1 matching 7 bases. CDR3 length: 15 amino acids. CDR1 is LNHDA, CDR2 SQIVND, per germline (reference sequence). V shed 2 bases and J 1 base; nucleotides not matched to a gene: 5. The CDR3 nucleotides are TGTGCCAGTAGTATAAGTGGGGACAGTTCCTACGAGCAGTACTTC. It codes for CASSISGDSSYEQYF.

The chain employs TRBV7-9 and TRBJ2-7; no reliable D call. This CDR3 has 13 residues. Germline lookup yields CDR1 SEHNR and CDR2 FQNEAQ (reference sequence). The V gene lost 6 bases and the J gene lost 4 bases, with 13 bases spanning the gap. The chain's CDR3 is CASSGVPFYEQYF. DNA of the CDR3: TGTGCCAGCAGTGGAGTTCCCTTTTACGAGCAGTACTTC.

A single count supports this clone. Here the CDR3 reads CASSQGSEAFF. CDR3 bases: TGTGCCAGCAGTCAGGGGTCTGAAGCTTTCTTT. The V gene is TRBV6-2 or TRBV6-3, the J gene TRBJ1-1; D may be TRBD1 (6 bases). Trimming took 5 bases from V and 6 from J, leaving 7 bases between them. Germline V gene lookup returns CDR1 MNHEY and CDR2 SVGEGT. This CDR3 region has 11 residues.

This chain connects TRBV10-3 to TRBJ1-1, with 10 bases that match TRBD1. The CDR3 loop spans 14 amino acids. J lost 11 bases, V lost 6 bases, and 12 bases had no gene match. The germline CDR1 and CDR2 sequences are ENHRY and SYGVKD. The CDR3 DNA reads as TGTGCCATCAGCCCGGGACAGGGGTGGGGTAACGCTTTCTTT. This translates into CAISPGQGWGNAFF.

This clone was detected a few times. This chain connects TRBV27 to TRBJ1-1, with 8 positions matching TRBD1. The CDR3 covers 13 residues. V gave up 6 bases and J gave up 8 bases; unmatched junction bases: 8. Germline V gene data show CDR1 as MNHEY and CDR2 as SMNVEV (reference sequence). The CDR3 DNA is TGTGCCAGCAGCAGGACAGGGTTGATCGAAGCTTTCTTT. It codes for CASSRTGLIEAFF.

The chain carries TRBV2 and TRBJ2-7, with TRBD2 identical over 12 bases. Losses at the gene ends were 1 base for V and 2 bases for J; bases not matched to a gene: 3. CDR1 is SNHLY and CDR2 is FYNNEI in the germline V gene. The CDR3 extends over 16 amino acids. In DNA form, the CDR3 reads TGTGCCAGCAGTGAAGAACTAGCGGGGGGCGCCTACGAGCAGTACTTC. It translates to CASSEELAGGAYEQYF.

This clone was detected once. The V call is TRBV28, the J call TRBJ1-2; no clear D. Trimming took off 2 bases at V and 5 bases at J, with 6 bases between the two ends. This CDR3 has 12 amino acids. CDR1 is MDHEN, CDR2 SYDVKM, per germline. The CDR3 nucleotides read TGTGCCAGCAGTTTACAGGCGTATGGCTACACCTTC. Encoded protein: CASSLQAYGYTF.

The rearrangement links TRBV19 to TRBJ1-6, with D unclear. CDR3 length equals 13 residues. V lost 9 bases and J 0 bases, leaving 6 bases between the germline ends. Germline V gives CDR1 LNHDA, CDR2 SQIVND (reference sequence). The chain's CDR3 is CASRGSYNSPLHF. The CDR3 coding sequence is TGTGCCAGCCGGGGCTCCTATAATTCACCCCTCCACTTT.

This clone was found a few times. The chain uses TRBV27 and TRBJ1-6, with a weak D call TRBD1 (6 bases). Deletions cut 5 bases from V and 6 bases from J, with 14 bases between. The germline CDR1 and CDR2 sequences are MNHEY and SMNVEV (reference sequence). CDR3 length: 15 amino acids. CDR3 sequence reads: CASSPSGTLNSPLHF. CDR3 DNA sequence: TGTGCCAGCAGTCCCTCCGGGACACTTAATTCACCCCTCCACTTT.

V is TRBV19 and J is TRBJ1-1; D remains ambiguous. V was trimmed by 3 bases and J by 1 base, leaving 15 bases between them. This CDR3 has 16 residues. CDR1 and CDR2 from the germline V gene are LNHDA and SQIVND (reference sequence). This chain's CDR3 is CASSIDTTQTNTEAFF. CDR3 nucleotide sequence: TGTGCCAGTAGTATTGATACCACACAAACGAACACTGAAGCTTTCTTT.